The 8 T cell receptor beta chains given below trace back to one sample, sequenced in a study of T-cell reconstitution after alpha-beta-depleted transplantation in children. This sample's TCRbeta library carried unique molecular identifier barcodes. TCRdb re-derived calls from the PCR reads in MiXCR, one entry per CDR3 protein. The sample carries around 490,000 distinct CDR3 sequences, about an eighth recorded once. The specimen comprised PBMCs, mostly from graft donor cells, sampled 180 days after TCRalphabeta/CD19-depleted stem cell transplant. All receptors come from a female patient younger than 10 who had a stem cell transplant for aplastic anemia, so the T cells may come from the graft donor.

CDR3 nucleotide sequence: TGCAGTGCTAGAGATACTAGCGGGCCCTACGAGCAGTACGTC. It yields the protein CSARDTSGPYEQYV. J is TRBJ2-7 and V is TRBV20-1; 9 bases align to TRBD2. V lost 0 bases to trimming and J lost 2 bases; unmatched junction nucleotides: 2. Germline CDR1 and CDR2: DFQATT and SNEGSKA (reference sequence). The CDR3 has 14 amino acids.

This clonotype was detected a few times. V usage is TRBV6-2 or TRBV6-3 and J usage is TRBJ2-7; no definite D call. The germline gives CDR1 MNHEY, CDR2 SVGEGT. The CDR3 has 14 amino acids. Trimming stripped 2 bases from V and 4 bases from J, with 12 bases between. The CDR3 coding sequence is TGTGCCAGCAGTTACGGCGCAGGAAGATACGAGCAGTACTTC. Amino acids: CASSYGAGRYEQYF.

Many counts were recorded for this clonotype. The V gene is TRBV20-1, the J gene TRBJ2-7; the D gene is possibly TRBD1 (5 bases). Per germline, CDR1 DFQATT and CDR2 SNEGSKA (reference sequence). V was pared by 7 bases and J by 6 bases, with 19 bases between. The CDR3 has 13 residues. The CDR3 coding sequence is TGCAGTGTCCCGCCTCAGGGTCTCCTCGAGCAGTACTTC. Its protein is CSVPPQGLLEQYF.

Only a few counts were recorded for this clonotype. The rearrangement joins TRBV29-1 to TRBJ2-1; 9 bases agree with TRBD2. The CDR3 is made up of 15 amino acids. With 2 bases clipped from V and 4 bases from J, the junction kept 6 bases outside the gene matches. Germline lookup yields CDR1 SQVTM and CDR2 ANQGSEA. CDR3 residues: CSVELASGDYNEQFF. The DNA of the CDR3 is TGCAGCGTTGAATTAGCTAGCGGGGATTACAATGAGCAGTTCTTC.

This clonotype appeared many times. The V and J genes are TRBV4-3 and TRBJ2-1, with TRBD2 matching over 13 bases. The trim removed 0 bases at V and 2 bases at J, leaving 1 base unmatched. The length of the CDR3 is 17 residues. The germline gives CDR1 LGHNA, CDR2 YSLEER. The CDR3 spells CASSQETSGRTYNEQFF. The CDR3 coding sequence is TGCGCCAGCAGCCAAGAGACTAGCGGGAGGACCTACAATGAGCAGTTCTTC.

The CDR3, as DNA: TGTGCCAGCAGCTTGAACATGACTCTAGCCAAAAACATTCAGTACTTC. This encodes CASSLNMTLAKNIQYF. The genes are TRBV5-5 and TRBJ2-4; D remains ambiguous. Germline CDR1 and CDR2: SGHKS and YYEKEE (reference sequence). The CDR3 length is 16 residues. V was shortened by 1 base and J by 0 bases, with 11 bases between the two germline ends.

This clonotype showed up just a few times. This chain uses TRBV6-2 or TRBV6-3 with TRBJ1-1; weak D call: TRBD1 (6 bases). The germline V gene encodes CDR1 MNHEY and CDR2 SVGEGT. There are 12 residues in the CDR3. The V and J ends lost 5 bases and 9 bases respectively, with 13 bases between them. The CDR3 DNA reads as TGTGCCAGCAGTCGGGACAAGCCGAAAGCTTTCTTT. Translating gives CASSRDKPKAFF.

This clonotype was counted many times. This sequence joins TRBV12-3 or TRBV12-4 and TRBJ1-5; D may be TRBD1 (6 bases). The length of the CDR3 is 14 residues. The V end lost 4 bases, the J end lost 3 bases, and 10 bases lay between the germline ends. The CDR3 DNA is TGTGCCAGCAGTTCGGGGACACCCAATCAGCCCCAGCATTTT. Residues: CASSSGTPNQPQHF.